Reported below is one T cell receptor beta chain. Its antigen remains unknown. The entry originates in a study of T cell responses to AZD1222 COVID-19 vaccine. Whole-study findings and limits: Nearly half of unique spike-specific TCRs reportedly avoided B.1.351 and B.1.1.7 mutated regions.

Assay used: immunoSEQ multiplex PCR; TCRdb lists only in-frame clones, some missing. This table has over 150,000 clones, roughly 89% appearing once. The CDR3 sequence is 15 residues long. From germline, CDR1 is SGHTA and CDR2 FQGNSA. V was trimmed by 5 bases and J by 5 bases, leaving 18 bases between them. The material was peripheral blood, obtained 28 days after the second AZD1222 dose. The clonotype comes from an adult who received the AZD1222 COVID-19 vaccine. The chain employs TRBV7-2 and TRBJ2-5; D may correspond to TRBD1 or TRBD2 (5 bases each). In DNA, the CDR3 is TGTGCCAGCAGCGGTCGGACACCCTCGGGGGAGACCCAGTACTTC. It encodes CASSGRTPSGETQYF.